The 16 T cell receptor beta chains below come from one sample, sequenced in a study of cytomegalovirus exposure and HLA in healthy donors. PCR amplification relied on 60 Vbeta primers (plus 13 Jbeta primers). Measured with immunoSEQ multiplex PCR; TCRdb has only the in-frame clones, and not every one. The sample gives a few hundred thousand clones, roughly 80% of which show up once; under 3% is in the top ten. Specimen: PBMCs. The receptors were gathered from a woman between 25 and 40 years old in good health and CMV-seronegative.

The rearrangement links TRBV10-3 to TRBJ1-3; D is uncertain. Germline lookup yields CDR1 ENHRY and CDR2 SYGVKD. Trimming cost V 3 bases and J 0 bases, with 6 bases left between them. The CDR3 length is 14 residues. The CDR3, as DNA: TGTGCCATCAGTGATGACAACTCTGGAAACACCATATATTTT. Translating it yields CAISDDNSGNTIYF.

The rearrangement links TRBV25-1 to TRBJ2-3; D unclear. Germline V lookup: CDR1 MGHDK, CDR2 SYGVNS. The CDR3 covers 10 residues. Trimming stripped 6 bases from V and 10 bases from J, with 8 bases between. The CDR3 region has the DNA TGTGCCAGCAGCCTAGAATCGCAGTATTTT. This gives the protein CASSLESQYF.

The CDR3 DNA follows: TGTGCCAGCAGTTCAGGGGGCGCGACTCAGCCCCAGCATTTT. This codes for CASSSGGATQPQHF. This sequence joins TRBV28 and TRBJ1-5; TRBD1 matches 8 bases. The ends lost 4 bases at V and 6 bases at J; junction bases unmatched: 5. The germline V gene encodes CDR1 MDHEN and CDR2 SYDVKM. The CDR3 spans 14 residues.

V is TRBV5-1 and J is TRBJ1-2; D is unresolved. CDR1 is SGHRS and CDR2 is YFSETQ in the germline V gene. The V end was cut by 1 base, the J end by 4 bases, with 8 bases between. There are 13 residues in the CDR3. In DNA form, the CDR3 reads TGCGCCAGCAGCTTGCAGGCGCTCTATGGCTACACCTTC. Encoded protein: CASSLQALYGYTF.

There are a few counts of this clone. In DNA form, the CDR3 reads TGCAGCGTTTCCTACACCCCGGAGCCCGACGAGCAGTACTTC. Residues: CSVSYTPEPDEQYF. The chain has TRBV29-1 and TRBJ2-7; D gene unclear. Germline V lookup: CDR1 SQVTM, CDR2 ANQGSEA. The CDR3 spans 14 residues. Trimming cost V 5 bases and J 5 bases, with 19 bases left between them.

The V call is TRBV27, the J call TRBJ2-5; TRBD2 might be the D (6 bases). The CDR3 runs 15 residues. V lost 2 bases, J lost 5 bases, and 15 bases lay in between. Germline CDR1 and CDR2: MNHEY and SMNVEV (reference sequence). The CDR3 bases are TGTGCCAGCAGTTTACAGGACGGGGGATGGGAGACCCAGTACTTC. It yields the protein CASSLQDGGWETQYF.

The chain carries TRBV6-1 and TRBJ1-4; D uncertain. Trimming took 5 bases from V and 7 from J, leaving 11 bases between them. The germline V gene encodes CDR1 MNHNS and CDR2 SASEGT. CDR3 length: 13 amino acids. CDR3 bases: TGTGCCAGCAGTTGGGTGACGGGTGAAAAACTGTTTTTT. Protein sequence: CASSWVTGEKLFF.

The chain links TRBV18 to TRBJ1-1; 7 nucleotides align to TRBD1. Germline V CDR1 and CDR2: KGHSH, LQKENI. This CDR3 has 15 residues. J was trimmed by 6 bases and V by 2 bases; bases with no gene match: 9. CDR3 bases: TGTGCCAGCTCACCAATGAACAGGGGTGGGGCTGAAGCTTTCTTT. Translating gives CASSPMNRGGAEAFF.

J is TRBJ2-5 and V is TRBV5-1; 14 bases agree with TRBD2. With 3 bases clipped from V and 4 bases from J, the junction kept 2 bases outside the gene matches. This CDR3 spans 15 amino acids. The germline gives CDR1 SGHRS, CDR2 YFSETQ. The CDR3 DNA sequence: TGCGCCAGCAGCTGGGGGACTAGCGGGAGAGAGACCCAGTACTTC. It translates to CASSWGTSGRETQYF.

This sequence joins TRBV7-9 and TRBJ2-1, with 9 nucleotides matching TRBD1. CDR1 and CDR2 (germline): SEHNR, FQNEAQ (reference sequence). The CDR3 has 13 amino acids. The V and J ends lost 6 bases and 10 bases, in that order; junction bases with no gene match: 7. The CDR3 nucleotides are TGTGCCAGCAGTCGGGACAGGGACGGAGAGCAGTTCTTC. Its protein is CASSRDRDGEQFF.

This chain uses TRBV6-6 with TRBJ2-5; maybe TRBD2 (6 bases). CDR3 length: 15 residues. The V gene's germline CDR1 is MNHNY and CDR2 SVGAGI (reference sequence). V shed 4 bases and J shed 11 bases, with 23 bases lying between them. The CDR3 DNA reads as TGTGCCAGCAGTTCCCTTGGGGGGTGGGAGTACGCGCAGTACTTC. Amino acids: CASSSLGGWEYAQYF.

Turning to this clone: Other DNA sequences from this sample encode an identical CDR3 as well. V gene TRBV27 combines with J gene TRBJ1-6; D ambiguous. CDR1 is MNHEY and CDR2 is SMNVEV in the germline V gene (reference sequence). The ends were cut back, 1 base at V and 0 bases at J, with 13 bases in the middle. The CDR3 contains 18 residues. This CDR3 reads CASSLFLDRGSYNSPLHF. CDR3 coding DNA: TGTGCCAGCAGTTTATTCCTAGATCGTGGCTCCTATAATTCACCCCTCCACTTT.

The chain has TRBV13 and TRBJ2-5; tentatively, D is TRBD2 (6 bases). This CDR3 spans 13 amino acids. V dropped 7 bases and J dropped 1 base, with 10 bases sitting between them. Germline CDR1 PRHDT, CDR2 FYEKMQ (reference sequence). The DNA of the CDR3 is TGTGCCAGCAAGATGGGGGGCCAAGAGACCCAGTACTTC. As protein: CASKMGGQETQYF.

This sequence joins TRBV5-1 and TRBJ2-7; D remains ambiguous. Trimming stripped 2 bases from V and 2 bases from J, with 5 bases between. CDR1 SGHRS and CDR2 YFSETQ come from the germline V gene. The CDR3 covers 12 residues. The CDR3 reads CASSFDTYEQYF. CDR3 sequence (DNA): TGCGCCAGCAGCTTCGACACCTACGAGCAGTACTTC.

This clone occurred a few times. Additional DNA sequences in this sample encode the identical CDR3. V and J are TRBV18 and TRBJ1-1, with D unclear. Germline assignment: CDR1 KGHSH and CDR2 LQKENI. This CDR3 has 13 residues. V was pared by 3 bases and J by 1 base, with 6 bases between. The DNA of the CDR3 is TGTGCCAGCTCACCGGAGAGGAACACTGAAGCTTTCTTT. Its translation is CASSPERNTEAFF. The full variable domain, completed using reference TRBV18 and TRBJ1-1, is NAGVMQNPRHLVRRRGQEARLRCSPMKGHSHVYWYRQLPEEGLKFMVYLQKENIIDESGMPKERFSAEFPKEGPSILRIQQVVRGDSAAYFCASSPERNTEAFFGQGTRLTVV.

This clone was counted a few times. This sequence joins TRBV11-2 and TRBJ2-7; the D gene is possibly TRBD2 (6 bases). Trimming left V 0 bases short and J 1 base short, with 10 bases between. Germline assignment: CDR1 SGHAT and CDR2 FQNNGV. The CDR3 contains 15 residues. CDR3 nucleotides: TGTGCCAGCAGCTTAGAGCCCCGGGGGTCCTACGAGCAGTACTTC. Protein: CASSLEPRGSYEQYF.